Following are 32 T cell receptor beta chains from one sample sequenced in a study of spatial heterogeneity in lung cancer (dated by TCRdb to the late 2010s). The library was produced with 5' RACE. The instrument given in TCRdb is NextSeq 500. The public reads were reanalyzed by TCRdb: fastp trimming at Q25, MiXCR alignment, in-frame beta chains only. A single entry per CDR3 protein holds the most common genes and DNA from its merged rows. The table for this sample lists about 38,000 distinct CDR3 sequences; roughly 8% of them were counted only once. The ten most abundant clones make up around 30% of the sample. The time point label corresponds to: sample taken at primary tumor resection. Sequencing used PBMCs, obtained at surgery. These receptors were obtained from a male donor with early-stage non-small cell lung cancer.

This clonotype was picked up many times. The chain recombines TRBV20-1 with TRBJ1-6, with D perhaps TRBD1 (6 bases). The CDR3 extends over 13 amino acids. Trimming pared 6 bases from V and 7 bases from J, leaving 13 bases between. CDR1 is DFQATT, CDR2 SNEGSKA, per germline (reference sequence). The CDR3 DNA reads TGCAGTGCAAAAGACAGGCTAAATTCACCCCTCCACTTT. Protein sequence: CSAKDRLNSPLHF.

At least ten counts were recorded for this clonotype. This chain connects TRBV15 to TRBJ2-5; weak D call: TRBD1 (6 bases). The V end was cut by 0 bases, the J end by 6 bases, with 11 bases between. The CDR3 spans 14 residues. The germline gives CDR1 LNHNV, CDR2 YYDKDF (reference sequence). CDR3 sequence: CATSRETGPKTQYF. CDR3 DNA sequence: TGTGCCACCAGCAGAGAGACAGGACCCAAGACCCAGTACTTC.

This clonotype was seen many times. The CDR3, as DNA: TGCGCCAGCAGCCAAGATGAGGGGGCCGGTGAGACCCAGTACTTC. It is translated as CASSQDEGAGETQYF. The rearrangement joins TRBV4-3 to TRBJ2-5; 7 nucleotides align to TRBD1. Trimming cost V 0 bases and J 5 bases; bases outside gene matches: 6. The germline CDR1 and CDR2 sequences are LGHNA and YSLEER. The CDR3 length is 15 residues.

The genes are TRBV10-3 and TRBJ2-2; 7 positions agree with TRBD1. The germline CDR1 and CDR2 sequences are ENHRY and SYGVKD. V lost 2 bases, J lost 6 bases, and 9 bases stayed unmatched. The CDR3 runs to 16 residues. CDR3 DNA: TGTGCCATCAGTGAGACGAACAGGGGAGAGGCCGGGGAGCTGTTTTTT. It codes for CAISETNRGEAGELFF.

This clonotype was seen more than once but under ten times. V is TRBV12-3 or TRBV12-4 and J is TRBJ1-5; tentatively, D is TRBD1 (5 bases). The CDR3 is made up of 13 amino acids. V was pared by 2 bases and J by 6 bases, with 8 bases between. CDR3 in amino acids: CASSLQGGQPQHF. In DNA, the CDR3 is TGTGCCAGCAGTTTACAGGGAGGTCAGCCCCAGCATTTT.

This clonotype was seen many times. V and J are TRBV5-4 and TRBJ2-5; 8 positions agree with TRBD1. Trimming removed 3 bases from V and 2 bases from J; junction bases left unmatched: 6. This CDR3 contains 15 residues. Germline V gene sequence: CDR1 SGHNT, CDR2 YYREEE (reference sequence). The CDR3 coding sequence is TGTGCCAGCAGCTCGTGGGACAGGCGACAAGAGACCCAGTACTTC. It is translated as CASSSWDRRQETQYF. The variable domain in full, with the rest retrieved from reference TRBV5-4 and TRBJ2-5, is ETGVTQSPTHLIKTRGQQVTLRCSSQSGHNTVSWYQQALGQGPQFIFQYYREEENGRGNFPPRFSGLQFPNYSSELNVNALELDDSALYLCASSSWDRRQETQYFGPGTRLLVL.

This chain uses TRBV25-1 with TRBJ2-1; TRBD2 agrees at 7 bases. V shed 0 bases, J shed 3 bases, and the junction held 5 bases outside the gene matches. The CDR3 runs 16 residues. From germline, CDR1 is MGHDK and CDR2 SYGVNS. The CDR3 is CASSEYKRDNYNEQFF. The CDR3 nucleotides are TGTGCCAGCAGTGAATATAAGCGGGATAACTACAATGAGCAGTTCTTC.

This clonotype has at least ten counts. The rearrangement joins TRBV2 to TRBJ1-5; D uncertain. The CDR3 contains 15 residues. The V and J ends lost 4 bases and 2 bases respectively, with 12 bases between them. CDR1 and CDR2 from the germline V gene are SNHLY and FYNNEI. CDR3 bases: TGTGCCAGCAGTGCGGGTCAGACCCGCAATCAGCCCCAGCATTTT. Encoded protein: CASSAGQTRNQPQHF. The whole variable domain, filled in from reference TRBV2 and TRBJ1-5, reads EPEVTQTPSHQVTQMGQEVILRCVPISNHLYFYWYRQILGQKVEFLVSFYNNEISEKSEIFDDQFSVERPDGSNFTLKIRSTKLEDSAMYFCASSAGQTRNQPQHFGDGTRLSIL.

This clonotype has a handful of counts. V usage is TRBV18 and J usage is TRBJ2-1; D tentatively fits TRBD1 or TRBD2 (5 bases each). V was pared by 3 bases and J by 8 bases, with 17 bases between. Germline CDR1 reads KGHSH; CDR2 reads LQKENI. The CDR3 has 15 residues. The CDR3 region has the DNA TGTGCCAGCTCACCCGGGGCGCCCGGCAGCGATGAGCAGTTCTTC. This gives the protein CASSPGAPGSDEQFF.

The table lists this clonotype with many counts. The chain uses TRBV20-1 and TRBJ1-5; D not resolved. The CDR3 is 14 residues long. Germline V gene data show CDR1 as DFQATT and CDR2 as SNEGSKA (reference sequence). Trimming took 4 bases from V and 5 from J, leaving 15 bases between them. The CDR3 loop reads CSATGKDADQPQHF. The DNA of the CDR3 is TGCAGTGCTACGGGAAAGGATGCCGATCAGCCCCAGCATTTT.

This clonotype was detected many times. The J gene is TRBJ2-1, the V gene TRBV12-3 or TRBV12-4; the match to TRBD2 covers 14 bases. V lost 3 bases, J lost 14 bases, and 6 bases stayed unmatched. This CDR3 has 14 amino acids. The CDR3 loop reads CASSFGGLAGVEFF. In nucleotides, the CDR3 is TGTGCCAGCAGTTTTGGGGGACTAGCGGGAGTGGAGTTCTTC.

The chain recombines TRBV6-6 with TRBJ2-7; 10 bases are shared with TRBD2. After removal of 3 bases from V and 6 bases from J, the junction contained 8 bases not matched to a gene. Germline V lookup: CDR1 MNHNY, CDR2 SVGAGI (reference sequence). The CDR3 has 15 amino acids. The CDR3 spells CASSYSHSGRIEQYV. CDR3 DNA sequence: TGTGCCAGCAGTTATTCCCATAGCGGGAGGATCGAGCAGTACGTC.

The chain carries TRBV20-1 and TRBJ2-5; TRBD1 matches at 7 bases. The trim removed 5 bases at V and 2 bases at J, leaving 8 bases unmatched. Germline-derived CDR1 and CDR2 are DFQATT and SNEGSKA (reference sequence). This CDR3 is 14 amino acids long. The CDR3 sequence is CSAHYRGGQETQYF. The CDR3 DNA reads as TGCAGTGCTCACTACAGGGGTGGGCAAGAGACCCAGTACTTC.

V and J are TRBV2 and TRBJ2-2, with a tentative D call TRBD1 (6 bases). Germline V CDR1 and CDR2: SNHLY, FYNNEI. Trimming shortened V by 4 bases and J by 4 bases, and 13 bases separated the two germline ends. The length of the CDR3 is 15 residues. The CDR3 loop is CASSVWGPVTGELFF. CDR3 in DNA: TGTGCCAGCAGTGTATGGGGGCCGGTCACCGGGGAGCTGTTTTTT.

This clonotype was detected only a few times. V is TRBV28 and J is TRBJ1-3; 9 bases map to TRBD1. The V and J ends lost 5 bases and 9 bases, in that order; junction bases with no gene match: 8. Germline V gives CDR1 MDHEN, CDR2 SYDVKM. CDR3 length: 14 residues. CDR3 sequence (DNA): TGTGCCAGCAGTCCCTCCGACAGGGGGAGCACCATATATTTT. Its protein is CASSPSDRGSTIYF.

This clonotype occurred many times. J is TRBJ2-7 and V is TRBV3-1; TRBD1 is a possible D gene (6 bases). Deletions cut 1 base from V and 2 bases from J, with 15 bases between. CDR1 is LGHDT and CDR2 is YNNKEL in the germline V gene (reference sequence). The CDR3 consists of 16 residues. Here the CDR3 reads CASSQVGRGVPYEQYF. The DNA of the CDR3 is TGTGCCAGCAGCCAAGTCGGCAGGGGAGTACCCTACGAGCAGTACTTC.

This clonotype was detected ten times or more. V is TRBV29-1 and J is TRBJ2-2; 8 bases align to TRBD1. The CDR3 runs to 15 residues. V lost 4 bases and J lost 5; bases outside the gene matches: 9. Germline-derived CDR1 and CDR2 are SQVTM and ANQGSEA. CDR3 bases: TGCAGCGTTGCGCCCGGGACAGGACAAACCGGGGAGCTGTTTTTT. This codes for CSVAPGTGQTGELFF.

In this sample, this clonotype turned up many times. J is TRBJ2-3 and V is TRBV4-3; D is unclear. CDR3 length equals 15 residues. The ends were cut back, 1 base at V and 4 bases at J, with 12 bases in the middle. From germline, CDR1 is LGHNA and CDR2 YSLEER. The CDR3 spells CASSQVGSSSDTQYF. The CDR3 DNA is TGCGCCAGCAGCCAAGTTGGTAGCAGTTCAGATACGCAGTATTTT.

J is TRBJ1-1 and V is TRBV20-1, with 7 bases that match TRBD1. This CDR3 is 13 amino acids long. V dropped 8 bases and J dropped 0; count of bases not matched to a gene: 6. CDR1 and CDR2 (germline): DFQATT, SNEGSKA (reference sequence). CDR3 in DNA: TGCAGTACCGCAGGGGGAGTGAACACTGAAGCTTTCTTT. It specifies CSTAGGVNTEAFF.

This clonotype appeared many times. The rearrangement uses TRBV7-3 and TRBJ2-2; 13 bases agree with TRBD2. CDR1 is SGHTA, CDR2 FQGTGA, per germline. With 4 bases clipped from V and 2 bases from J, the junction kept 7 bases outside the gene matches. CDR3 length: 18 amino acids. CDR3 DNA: TGTGCCAGCAGCTCGCCGGGACTAGCGGGGCTAAACACCGGGGAGCTGTTTTTT. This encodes CASSSPGLAGLNTGELFF.

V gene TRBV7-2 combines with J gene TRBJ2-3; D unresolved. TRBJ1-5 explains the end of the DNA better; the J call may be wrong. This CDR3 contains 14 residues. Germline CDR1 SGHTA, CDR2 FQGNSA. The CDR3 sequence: CASSLLDSTDTQHF. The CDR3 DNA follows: TGTGCCAGCAGCTTGTTGGACTCCACAGATACGCAGCATTTT.

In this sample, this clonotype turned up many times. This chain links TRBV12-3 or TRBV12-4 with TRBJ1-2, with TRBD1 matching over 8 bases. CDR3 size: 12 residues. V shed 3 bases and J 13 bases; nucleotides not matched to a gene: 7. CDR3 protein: CASSFAGGVPTF. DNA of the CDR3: TGTGCCAGCAGTTTTGCAGGGGGCGTTCCCACCTTC.

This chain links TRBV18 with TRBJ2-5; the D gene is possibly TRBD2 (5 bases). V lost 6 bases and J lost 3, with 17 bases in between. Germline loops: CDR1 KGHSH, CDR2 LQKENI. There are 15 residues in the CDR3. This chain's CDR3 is CASSRREGMEETQYF. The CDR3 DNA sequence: TGTGCCAGCTCTCGACGGGAAGGAATGGAAGAGACCCAGTACTTC. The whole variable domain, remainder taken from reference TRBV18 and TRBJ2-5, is NAGVMQNPRHLVRRRGQEARLRCSPMKGHSHVYWYRQLPEEGLKFMVYLQKENIIDESGMPKERFSAEFPKEGPSILRIQQVVRGDSAAYFCASSRREGMEETQYFGPGTRLLVL.

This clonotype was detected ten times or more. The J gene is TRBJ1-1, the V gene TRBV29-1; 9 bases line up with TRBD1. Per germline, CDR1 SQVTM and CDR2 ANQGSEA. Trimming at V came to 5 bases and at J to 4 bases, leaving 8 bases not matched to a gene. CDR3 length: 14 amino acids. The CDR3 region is CSVPRTGEGTEAFF. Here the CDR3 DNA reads TGCAGCGTTCCAAGGACAGGGGAGGGCACTGAAGCTTTCTTT. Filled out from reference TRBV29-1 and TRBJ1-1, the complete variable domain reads SAVISQKPSRDICQRGTSLTIQCQVDSQVTMMFWYRQQPGQSLTLIATANQGSEATYESGFVIDKFPISRPNLTFSTLTVSNMSPEDSSIYLCSVPRTGEGTEAFFGQGTRLTVV.

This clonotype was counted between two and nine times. The CDR3 loop is CSARSRVDYGYTF. The CDR3 DNA reads TGCAGTGCTAGAAGCAGGGTCGACTATGGCTACACCTTC. This sequence joins TRBV20-1 and TRBJ1-2; possible D gene TRBD1, 5 bases. The CDR3 runs 13 residues. CDR1 DFQATT and CDR2 SNEGSKA come from the germline V gene (reference sequence). Trimming removed 2 bases at V and 3 bases at J, with 10 bases between.

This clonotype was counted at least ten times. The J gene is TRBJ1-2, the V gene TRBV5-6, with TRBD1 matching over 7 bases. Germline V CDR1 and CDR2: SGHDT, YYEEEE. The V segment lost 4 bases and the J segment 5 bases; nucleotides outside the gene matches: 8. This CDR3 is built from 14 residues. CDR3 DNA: TGTGCCAGCAGCCGCCCGGGACAGATTTATGGCTACACCTTC. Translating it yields CASSRPGQIYGYTF.

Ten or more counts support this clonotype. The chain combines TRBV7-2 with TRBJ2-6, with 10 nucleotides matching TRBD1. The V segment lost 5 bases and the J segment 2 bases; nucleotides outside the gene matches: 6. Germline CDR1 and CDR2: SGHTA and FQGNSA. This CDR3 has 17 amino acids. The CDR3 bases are TGTGCCAGCAGCCAAGTGGGGACAGGGGCTGGGGCCAACGTCCTGACTTTC. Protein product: CASSQVGTGAGANVLTF. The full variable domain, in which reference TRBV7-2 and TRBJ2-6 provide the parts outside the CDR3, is GAGVSQSPSNKVTEKGKDVELRCDPISGHTALYWYRQSLGQGLEFLIYFQGNSAPDKSGLPSDRFSAERTGGSVSTLTIQRTQQEDSAVYLCASSQVGTGAGANVLTFGAGSRLTVL.

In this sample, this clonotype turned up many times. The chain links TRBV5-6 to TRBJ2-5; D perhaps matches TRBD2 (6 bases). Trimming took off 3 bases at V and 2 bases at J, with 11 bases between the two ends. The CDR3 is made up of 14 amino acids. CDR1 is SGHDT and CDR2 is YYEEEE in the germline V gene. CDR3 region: CASSSWDSQETQYF. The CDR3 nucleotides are TGTGCCAGCAGCTCATGGGACTCACAAGAGACCCAGTACTTC.

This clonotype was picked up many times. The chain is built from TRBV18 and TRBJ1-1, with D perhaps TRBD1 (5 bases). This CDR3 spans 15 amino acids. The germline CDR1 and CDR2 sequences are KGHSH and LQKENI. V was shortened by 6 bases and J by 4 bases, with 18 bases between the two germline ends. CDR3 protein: CASSTGVRVGTEAFF. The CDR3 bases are TGTGCCAGCTCGACCGGGGTCAGGGTAGGCACTGAAGCTTTCTTT. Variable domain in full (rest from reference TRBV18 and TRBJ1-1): NAGVMQNPRHLVRRRGQEARLRCSPMKGHSHVYWYRQLPEEGLKFMVYLQKENIIDESGMPKERFSAEFPKEGPSILRIQQVVRGDSAAYFCASSTGVRVGTEAFFGQGTRLTVV.

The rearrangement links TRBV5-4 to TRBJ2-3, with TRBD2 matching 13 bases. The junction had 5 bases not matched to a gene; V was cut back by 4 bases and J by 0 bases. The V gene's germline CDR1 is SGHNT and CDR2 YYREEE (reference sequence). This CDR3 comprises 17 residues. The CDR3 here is CASSGGTSGESTDTQYF. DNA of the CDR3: TGTGCCAGCAGCGGAGGGACTAGCGGGGAAAGCACAGATACGCAGTATTTT.

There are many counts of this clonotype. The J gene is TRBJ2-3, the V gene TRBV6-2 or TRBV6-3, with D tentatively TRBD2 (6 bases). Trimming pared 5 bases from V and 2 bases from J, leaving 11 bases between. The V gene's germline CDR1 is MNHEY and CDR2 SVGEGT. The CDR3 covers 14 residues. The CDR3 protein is CASSRRDFTDTQYF. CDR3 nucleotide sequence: TGTGCCAGCAGTCGCCGGGACTTCACAGATACGCAGTATTTT.

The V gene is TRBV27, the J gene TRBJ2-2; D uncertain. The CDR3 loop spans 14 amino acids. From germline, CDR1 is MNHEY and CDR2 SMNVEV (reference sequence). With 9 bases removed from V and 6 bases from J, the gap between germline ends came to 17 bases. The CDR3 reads CASSFTDLPGELFF. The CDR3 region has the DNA TGTGCCAGTTCATTTACCGATTTGCCCGGGGAGCTGTTTTTT.